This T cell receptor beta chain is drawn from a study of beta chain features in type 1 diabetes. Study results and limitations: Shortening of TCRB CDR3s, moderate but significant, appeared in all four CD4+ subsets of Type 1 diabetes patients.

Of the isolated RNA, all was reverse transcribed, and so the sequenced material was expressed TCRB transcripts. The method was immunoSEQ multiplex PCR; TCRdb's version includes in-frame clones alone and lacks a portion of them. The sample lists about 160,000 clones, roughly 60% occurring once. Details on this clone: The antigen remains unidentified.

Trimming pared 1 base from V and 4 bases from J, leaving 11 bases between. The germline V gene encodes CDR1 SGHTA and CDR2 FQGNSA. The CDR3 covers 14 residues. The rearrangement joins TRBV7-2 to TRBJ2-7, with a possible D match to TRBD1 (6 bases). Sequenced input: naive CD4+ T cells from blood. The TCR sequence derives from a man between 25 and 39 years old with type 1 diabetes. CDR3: CASSLGTAIYEQYF. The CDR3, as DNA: TGTGCCAGCAGCTTAGGGACAGCCATATACGAGCAGTACTTC.